This T cell receptor (beta chain) was sequenced for a study of cytomegalovirus exposure and HLA in healthy donors. Healthy bone marrow donors made up the donor group. Study-level points and caveats: Later analysis found that TCR beta chains associated with HLA were more clonally expanded than other, equally common chains. For most TCR beta V segments, an earlier analysis put the productive rate at about 87% or about 30% of the time.

The PCR ran on 60 Vbeta and 13 Jbeta primers. Some clones are missing from TCRdb's copy, which holds only in-frame ones; the method was immunoSEQ multiplex PCR. The sample lists 55,000 to 65,000 clones; about 72% were seen once. In regard to this clone: Its antigen is currently unknown.

The receptor comes from a woman aged 40 to 50 in good health and CMV-seropositive. The sequenced sample consisted of PBMCs.

Here the CDR3 DNA reads TGTGCCAGCAGCCAAGGGGGCTATGGCTACACCTTC. This gives the protein CASSQGGYGYTF. The chain joins TRBV11-3 to TRBJ1-2, with D maybe TRBD1 (6 bases). The CDR3 extends over 12 amino acids. CDR1 SGHNT and CDR2 YENEEA come from the germline V gene. Trimming stripped 5 bases from V and 4 bases from J, with 8 bases between.